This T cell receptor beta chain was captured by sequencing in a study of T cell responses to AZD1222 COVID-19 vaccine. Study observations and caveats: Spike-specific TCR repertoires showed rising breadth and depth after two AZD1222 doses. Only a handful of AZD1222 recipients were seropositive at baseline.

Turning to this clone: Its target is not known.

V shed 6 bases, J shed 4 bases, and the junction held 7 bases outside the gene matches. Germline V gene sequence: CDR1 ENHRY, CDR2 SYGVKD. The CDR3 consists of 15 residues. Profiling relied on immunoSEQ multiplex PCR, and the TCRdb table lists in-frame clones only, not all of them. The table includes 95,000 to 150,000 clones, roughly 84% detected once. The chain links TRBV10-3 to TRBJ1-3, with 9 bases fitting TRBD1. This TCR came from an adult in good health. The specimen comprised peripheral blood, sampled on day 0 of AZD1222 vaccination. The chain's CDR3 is CAISWGQGFGNTIYF. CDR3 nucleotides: TGTGCCATCAGCTGGGGACAGGGATTCGGAAACACCATATATTTT.